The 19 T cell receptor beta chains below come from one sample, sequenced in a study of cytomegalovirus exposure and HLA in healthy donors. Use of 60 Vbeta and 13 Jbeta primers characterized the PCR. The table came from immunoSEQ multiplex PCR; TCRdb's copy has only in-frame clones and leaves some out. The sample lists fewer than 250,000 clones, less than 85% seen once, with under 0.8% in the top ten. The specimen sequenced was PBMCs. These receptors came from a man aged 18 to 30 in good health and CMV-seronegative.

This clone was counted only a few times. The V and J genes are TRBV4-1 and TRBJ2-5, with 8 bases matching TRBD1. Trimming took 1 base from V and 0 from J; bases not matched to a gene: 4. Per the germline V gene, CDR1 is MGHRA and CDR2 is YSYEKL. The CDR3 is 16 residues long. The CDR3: CASSQGRTGNQETQYF. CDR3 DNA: TGCGCCAGCAGCCAAGGAAGGACAGGGAACCAAGAGACCCAGTACTTC.

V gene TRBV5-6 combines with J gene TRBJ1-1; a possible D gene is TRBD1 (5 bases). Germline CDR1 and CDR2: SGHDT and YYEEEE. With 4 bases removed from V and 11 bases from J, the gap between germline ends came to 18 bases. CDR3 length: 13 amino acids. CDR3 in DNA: TGTGCCAGCAGCCGCGGACAAAGTAGTGCGGCTTTCTTT. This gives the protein CASSRGQSSAAFF.

The CDR3 sequence: CASSTDIWYQPQHF. CDR3 in DNA: TGTGCCAGCAGTACCGACATATGGTATCAGCCCCAGCATTTT. The V gene is TRBV27, the J gene TRBJ1-5; D not resolved. In germline, CDR1 is MNHEY, CDR2 SMNVEV (reference sequence). The CDR3 totals 14 residues. V was cut by 5 bases and J by 5 bases, with 13 bases left in between.

The CDR3 spells CASSRNRGNEQFF. Written as DNA, the CDR3 is TGTGCCAGCAGTAGAAATAGAGGTAATGAGCAGTTCTTC. This chain connects TRBV6-5 to TRBJ2-1; D remains unclear. The CDR3 covers 13 residues. CDR1 and CDR2 from the germline V gene are MNHEY and SVGAGI. Trimming pared 5 bases from V and 7 bases from J, leaving 12 bases between.

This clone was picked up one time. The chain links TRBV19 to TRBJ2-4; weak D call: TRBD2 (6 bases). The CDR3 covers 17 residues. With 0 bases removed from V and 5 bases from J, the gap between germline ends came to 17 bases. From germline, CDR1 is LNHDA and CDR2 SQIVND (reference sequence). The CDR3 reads CASSIDPAGSRQNIQYF. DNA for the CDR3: TGTGCCAGTAGTATAGATCCGGCGGGATCTCGACAAAACATTCAGTACTTC.

CDR3 DNA: TGTGCCAGCAGCCCCGGGACTAGCGGGAGGTGGGAGCAGTTCTTC. Its protein product is CASSPGTSGRWEQFF. The rearrangement joins TRBV6-1 to TRBJ2-1, with TRBD2 matching over 15 bases. The CDR3 runs 15 residues. After removal of 6 bases from V and 10 bases from J, the junction contained 7 bases not matched to a gene. The germline CDR1 and CDR2 sequences are MNHNS and SASEGT.

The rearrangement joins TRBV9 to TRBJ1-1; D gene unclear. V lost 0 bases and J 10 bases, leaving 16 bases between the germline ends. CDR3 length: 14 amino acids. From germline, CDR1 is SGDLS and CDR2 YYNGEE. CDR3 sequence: CASSVVTAPEGAFF. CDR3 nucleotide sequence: TGTGCCAGCAGCGTAGTTACTGCCCCCGAGGGAGCTTTCTTT. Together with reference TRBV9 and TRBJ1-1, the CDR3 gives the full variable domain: DSGVTQTPKHLITATGQRVTLRCSPRSGDLSVYWYQQSLDQGLQFLIQYYNGEERAKGNILERFSAQQFPDLHSELNLSSLELGDSALYFCASSVVTAPEGAFFGQGTRLTVV.

The CDR3 coding sequence is TGTGCCAGCAGTGCTTTCCTTGGGGCAGCCTACGAGCAGTACTTC. Protein: CASSAFLGAAYEQYF. J is TRBJ2-7 and V is TRBV2; TRBD1 is a possible D gene (5 bases). CDR1 and CDR2 (germline): SNHLY, FYNNEI. The CDR3 contains 15 residues. The germline V and J ends were trimmed by 4 bases and 2 bases, with 15 bases remaining between them.

Here the CDR3 DNA reads TGTGCCAGCGGGAGACTAGCGGGGGGGTACAATGAGCAGTTCTTC. It specifies CASGRLAGGYNEQFF. This chain joins TRBV5-4 and TRBJ2-1; 14 bases are shared with TRBD2. The J segment lost 4 bases and the V segment lost 7 bases, leaving 4 bases of the junction unmatched. The CDR3 totals 15 residues. Germline V lookup: CDR1 SGHNT, CDR2 YYREEE (reference sequence).

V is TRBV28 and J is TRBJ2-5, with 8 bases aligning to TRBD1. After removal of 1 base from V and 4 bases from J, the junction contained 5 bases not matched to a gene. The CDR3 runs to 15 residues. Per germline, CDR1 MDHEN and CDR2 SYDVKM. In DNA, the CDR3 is TGTGCCAGCAGTTTATCCGCAGGGGGCGCAGAGACCCAGTACTTC. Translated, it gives CASSLSAGGAETQYF.

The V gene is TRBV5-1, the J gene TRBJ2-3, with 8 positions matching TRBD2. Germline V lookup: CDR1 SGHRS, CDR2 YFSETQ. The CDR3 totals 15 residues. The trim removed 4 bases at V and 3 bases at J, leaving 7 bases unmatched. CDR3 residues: CASSRNSGSTDTQYF. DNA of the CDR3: TGCGCCAGCAGCCGAAACAGCGGGAGTACAGATACGCAGTATTTT.

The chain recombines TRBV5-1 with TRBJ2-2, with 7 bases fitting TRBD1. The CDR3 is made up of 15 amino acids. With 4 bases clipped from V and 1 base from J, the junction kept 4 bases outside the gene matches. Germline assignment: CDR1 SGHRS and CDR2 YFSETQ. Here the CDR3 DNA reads TGCGCCAGCAGCCCGTGGACAGGGAACACCGGGGAGCTGTTTTTT. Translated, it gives CASSPWTGNTGELFF.

The CDR3 DNA sequence: TGTGCCTGGAGCAAACGTGCGGCGGTTAGTAGGACCGGGGAGCTGTTTTTT. It is translated as CAWSKRAAVSRTGELFF. The genes are TRBV30 and TRBJ2-2; D is undetermined. Germline assignment: CDR1 GTSNPN and CDR2 SVGIG (reference sequence). The CDR3 loop spans 17 amino acids. Trimming cost V 3 bases and J 5 bases, with 22 bases left between them.

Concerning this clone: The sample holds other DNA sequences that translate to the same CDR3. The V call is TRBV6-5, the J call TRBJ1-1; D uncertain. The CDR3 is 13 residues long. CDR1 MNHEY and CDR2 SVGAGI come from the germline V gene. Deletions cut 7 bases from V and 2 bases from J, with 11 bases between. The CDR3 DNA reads TGTGCCAGCACCGCAGACTTCAACACTGAAGCTTTCTTT. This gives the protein CASTADFNTEAFF.

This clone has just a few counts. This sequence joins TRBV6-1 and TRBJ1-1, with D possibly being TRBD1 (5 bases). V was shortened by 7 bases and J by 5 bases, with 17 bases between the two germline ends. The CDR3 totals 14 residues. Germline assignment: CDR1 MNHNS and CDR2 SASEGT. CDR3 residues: CASITVQGGTEAFF. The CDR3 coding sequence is TGTGCCAGCATTACGGTCCAGGGCGGTACTGAAGCTTTCTTT.

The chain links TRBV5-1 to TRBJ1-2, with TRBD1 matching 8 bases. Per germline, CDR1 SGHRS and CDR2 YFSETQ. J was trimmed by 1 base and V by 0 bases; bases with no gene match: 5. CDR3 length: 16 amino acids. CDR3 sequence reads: CASSLGTGRNNYGYTF. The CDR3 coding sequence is TGCGCCAGCAGCTTGGGGACAGGGAGAAATAACTATGGCTACACCTTC.

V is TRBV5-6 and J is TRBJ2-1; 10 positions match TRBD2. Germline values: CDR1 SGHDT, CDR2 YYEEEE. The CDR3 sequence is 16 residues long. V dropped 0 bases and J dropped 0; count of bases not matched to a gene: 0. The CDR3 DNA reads TGTGCCAGCAGCTTGGCTAGCGGGAGCTCCTACAATGAGCAGTTCTTC. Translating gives CASSLASGSSYNEQFF.

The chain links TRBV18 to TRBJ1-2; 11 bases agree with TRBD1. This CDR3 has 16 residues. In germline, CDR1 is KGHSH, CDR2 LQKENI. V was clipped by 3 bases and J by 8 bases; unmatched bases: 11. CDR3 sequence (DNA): TGTGCCAGCTCACCGGGACCCCGGACAGGGGGCTGGGGCTACACCTTC. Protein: CASSPGPRTGGWGYTF. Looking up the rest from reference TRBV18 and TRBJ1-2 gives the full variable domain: NAGVMQNPRHLVRRRGQEARLRCSPMKGHSHVYWYRQLPEEGLKFMVYLQKENIIDESGMPKERFSAEFPKEGPSILRIQQVVRGDSAAYFCASSPGPRTGGWGYTFGSGTRLTVV.

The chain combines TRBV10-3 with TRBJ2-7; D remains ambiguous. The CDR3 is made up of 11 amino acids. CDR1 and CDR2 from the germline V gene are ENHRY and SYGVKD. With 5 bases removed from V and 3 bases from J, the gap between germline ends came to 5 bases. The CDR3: CAISSGYEQYF. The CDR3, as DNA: TGTGCCATCAGTTCAGGCTACGAGCAGTACTTC.